This TCR beta chain was observed in a study of shared clonotypes between healthy human individuals. As for the study in general: Donor ages ranged 18 to 49 years: a couple of women, a few men.

Germline V gene data show CDR1 as WNHNN and CDR2 as SYGVQD (reference sequence). The V end lost 4 bases, the J end lost 6 bases, and 19 bases lay between the germline ends. The CDR3 is 16 amino acids. Profiling relied on immunoSEQ multiplex PCR, and the TCRdb table lists in-frame clones only, not all of them. The top ten clones hold 10% to 15% of a sample with more than 450,000 clones, 79% of them seen once. The TCR was taken from a middle-aged woman in good health. Some clones in this sample may be carry-over from other donors' samples. This rearrangement joins TRBV10-1 to TRBJ2-1, with D possibly matching TRBD2 (6 bases). Sequencing was done on a sample of PBMCs. This chain's CDR3 is CASSAGPTRRGNEQFF. The CDR3 coding sequence is TGCGCCAGCAGTGCCGGTCCCACTAGGAGGGGCAATGAGCAGTTCTTC.